One sample yielded the 22 T cell receptor beta chains listed below, sequenced in a study of patients and donors after allogeneic stem cell transplantation. TCRdb re-called the RT-PCR reads with MiXCR, one entry per CDR3 protein. This table has about 960,000 distinct CDR3 sequences, roughly 18% appearing once. Sequenced material: blood, either unsorted or a sorted T cell fraction (not recorded which). Every receptor here comes from a human donor who was either an allogeneic HSCT recipient or a stem cell or donor lymphocyte infusion donor (not recorded which). It is not recorded whose cells these are; they may come from a transplant donor.

This clonotype was seen more than once but under ten times. This rearrangement joins TRBV11-2 to TRBJ2-3; TRBD2 matches 10 bases. The CDR3 is 15 residues long. Germline V gene lookup returns CDR1 SGHAT and CDR2 FQNNGV. Trimming removed 1 base from V and 6 bases from J; junction bases left unmatched: 4. The CDR3 nucleotides read TGTGCCAGCAGCTTAGTTAGCGGGAGGATTGATACGCAGTATTTT. It yields the protein CASSLVSGRIDTQYF.

The V and J genes are TRBV5-1 and TRBJ2-1, with TRBD1 identical over 7 bases. The CDR3 runs to 14 residues. V was clipped by 2 bases and J by 9 bases; unmatched bases: 8. CDR1 is SGHRS, CDR2 YFSETQ, per germline. CDR3 sequence reads: CASSLDRVKGEQFF. In DNA, the CDR3 is TGCGCCAGCAGCTTAGACAGGGTCAAGGGTGAGCAGTTCTTC.

This clonotype was seen a few times. The rearrangement joins TRBV29-1 to TRBJ2-1, with TRBD1 matching 8 bases. V dropped 7 bases and J dropped 3; count of bases not matched to a gene: 8. CDR1 SQVTM and CDR2 ANQGSEA come from the germline V gene. The CDR3 has 14 residues. CDR3 DNA sequence: TGCAGCGCGGGTACCGGGACAGGCTACAATGAGCAGTTCTTC. Amino acid sequence: CSAGTGTGYNEQFF.

The CDR3 DNA is TGTGCCAGCAGCCTTAATTCGGGAGCGGGCACAGATACGCAGTATTTT. Its protein is CASSLNSGAGTDTQYF. V usage is TRBV6-1 and J usage is TRBJ2-3, with a weak D call TRBD2 (6 bases). The CDR3 contains 16 residues. Germline CDR1 and CDR2: MNHNS and SASEGT. Trimming removed 6 bases from V and 1 base from J, with 17 bases in between.

This clonotype was observed a few times. This sequence joins TRBV27 and TRBJ1-1; unclear D gene. Germline V gives CDR1 MNHEY, CDR2 SMNVEV (reference sequence). CDR3 length: 11 residues. V lost 6 bases to trimming and J lost 2 bases, with 4 bases between them. CDR3 in amino acids: CASRSNTEAFF. The CDR3 bases are TGTGCCAGCAGGTCTAACACTGAAGCTTTCTTT.

The chain carries TRBV5-1 and TRBJ2-1; the match to TRBD2 covers 14 bases. Per the germline V gene, CDR1 is SGHRS and CDR2 is YFSETQ. Trimming took 4 bases from V and 2 from J; bases not matched to a gene: 8. This CDR3 is 18 amino acids long. In DNA form, the CDR3 reads TGCGCCAGCAGCCCCGGGACTAGCGGGAGTCGAACCTACAATGAGCAGTTCTTC. Translation: CASSPGTSGSRTYNEQFF. Based on the CDR3 plus reference TRBV5-1 and TRBJ2-1, the full variable domain is KAGVTQTPRYLIKTRGQQVTLSCSPISGHRSVSWYQQTPGQGLQFLFEYFSETQRNKGNFPGRFSGRQFSNSRSEMNVSTLELGDSALYLCASSPGTSGSRTYNEQFFGPGTRLTVL.

This clonotype was picked up a small number of times. The chain recombines TRBV27 with TRBJ2-2; 11 positions agree with TRBD2. The CDR3 has 15 amino acids. With 6 bases clipped from V and 9 bases from J, the junction kept 9 bases outside the gene matches. Germline V gene data show CDR1 as MNHEY and CDR2 as SMNVEV (reference sequence). The CDR3 region has the DNA TGTGCCAGCAGAGGCCTACTAGCGGGGGAGCGGGAGCTGTTTTTT. This sequence encodes CASRGLLAGERELFF.

The rearrangement joins TRBV20-1 to TRBJ2-5, with D perhaps matching TRBD2 (6 bases). V lost 4 bases and J 4 bases, leaving 16 bases between the germline ends. The V gene's germline CDR1 is DFQATT and CDR2 SNEGSKA (reference sequence). CDR3 length: 14 amino acids. The CDR3 bases are TGCAGTGCTACCCGTGGGGGGTTGGTAGAGACCCAGTACTTC. Its translation is CSATRGGLVETQYF.

The J gene is TRBJ2-1, the V gene TRBV4-1, with 10 bases identical to TRBD2. V was clipped by 5 bases and J by 9 bases; unmatched bases: 13. The CDR3 runs 16 residues. Germline assignment: CDR1 MGHRA and CDR2 YSYEKL. CDR3 sequence: CASSVPSGRVNLEQFF. Written as DNA, the CDR3 is TGCGCCAGCAGCGTACCTAGCGGGAGAGTAAACCTTGAGCAGTTCTTC.

This chain uses TRBV2 with TRBJ2-7; no clear D gene. V gave up 6 bases and J gave up 3 bases, with 9 bases separating them. The CDR3 is made up of 12 amino acids. Germline values: CDR1 SNHLY, CDR2 FYNNEI. CDR3 loop: CASRVLNYEQYF. Here the CDR3 DNA reads TGTGCCAGCAGGGTCCTCAACTACGAGCAGTACTTC.

This sequence joins TRBV24-1 and TRBJ2-1, with TRBD2 as a possible D gene (5 bases). Germline CDR1 KGHDR, CDR2 SFDVKD. The CDR3 runs 16 residues. The V gene lost 6 bases and the J gene lost 5 bases, with 19 bases spanning the gap. The CDR3: CATSRASGRLNNEQFF. In nucleotides, the CDR3 is TGTGCCACCAGTCGGGCCAGCGGCAGACTAAACAATGAGCAGTTCTTC.

The chain employs TRBV6-1 and TRBJ2-7; either TRBD1 or TRBD2 may supply D (5 bases each). The CDR3 runs 15 residues. CDR1 is MNHNS, CDR2 SASEGT, per germline. V lost 7 bases and J 6 bases, leaving 22 bases between the germline ends. The CDR3 sequence: CASTYFGTSASEQYF. For the CDR3, the DNA is TGTGCCAGCACATACTTCGGGACCTCAGCCTCCGAGCAGTACTTC.

This clonotype has more than one count but fewer than ten. The J gene is TRBJ2-2, the V gene TRBV7-9, with 9 bases identical to TRBD1. V lost 5 bases and J lost 6; bases outside the gene matches: 7. Germline V lookup: CDR1 SEHNR, CDR2 FQNEAQ (reference sequence). The CDR3 has 15 residues. CDR3 coding DNA: TGTGCCAGCAGCCTGTGGACAGGGGCCGCCGGGGAGCTGTTTTTT. Translation: CASSLWTGAAGELFF.

This clonotype appeared many times. The chain uses TRBV6-1 and TRBJ2-2, with 7 nucleotides matching TRBD2. With V trimmed by 10 bases and J by 7 bases, 9 bases remained unmatched. The CDR3 has 13 residues. Germline loops: CDR1 MNHNS, CDR2 SASEGT. The CDR3, as DNA: TGTGCCACCGGACTAGAGCAAAACGGGGAGCTGTTTTTT. Residues: CATGLEQNGELFF.

This clonotype showed up just a few times. This chain joins TRBV12-3 or TRBV12-4 and TRBJ2-6; D gene ambiguous. The CDR3 sequence is 15 residues long. V lost 8 bases to trimming and J lost 5 bases, with 16 bases between them. In DNA, the CDR3 is TGTGCCAGCGCCTCCCCTGAGGTTAGGGCCAACGTCCTGACTTTC. Protein sequence: CASASPEVRANVLTF.

J is TRBJ1-6 and V is TRBV10-3; 7 nucleotides line up with TRBD1. The length of the CDR3 is 13 residues. V lost 2 bases to trimming and J lost 12 bases; unmatched junction nucleotides: 4. Germline V gives CDR1 ENHRY, CDR2 SYGVKD. DNA for the CDR3: TGTGCCATCAGTGAGGACAGGGCGGGACCCCTCCACTTT. Translated, it gives CAISEDRAGPLHF.

The genes are TRBV7-9 and TRBJ2-1, with 9 bases aligning to TRBD2. In germline, CDR1 is SEHNR, CDR2 FQNEAQ (reference sequence). The junction had 12 bases not matched to a gene; V was cut back by 1 base and J by 14 bases. The CDR3 totals 15 residues. The CDR3 sequence is CASSLEDAGGPFKFF. CDR3 nucleotide sequence: TGTGCCAGCAGCTTAGAGGATGCGGGGGGGCCGTTTAAGTTCTTC.

The V call is TRBV3-1, the J call TRBJ1-4; D not certain. Germline-derived CDR1 and CDR2 are LGHDT and YNNKEL (reference sequence). The V end lost 0 bases, the J end lost 12 bases, and 8 bases lay between the germline ends. The CDR3 is 12 residues long. In DNA, the CDR3 is TGTGCCAGCAGCCAAGACCGACGGGAACTGTTTTTT. Translated: CASSQDRRELFF. The whole variable domain, remainder taken from reference TRBV3-1 and TRBJ1-4, is DTAVSQTPKYLVTQMGNDKSIKCEQNLGHDTMYWYKQDSKKFLKIMFSYNNKELIINETVPNRFSPKSPDKAHLNLHINSLELGDSAVYFCASSQDRRELFFGSGTQLSVL.

The chain joins TRBV7-2 to TRBJ2-5; no reliable D call. CDR1 and CDR2 (germline): SGHTA, FQGNSA. The CDR3 is made up of 14 amino acids. V lost 3 bases and J 3 bases, leaving 11 bases between the germline ends. CDR3 in DNA: TGTGCCAGCAGCTTGGAGCGAGGAAAAGAGACCCAGTACTTC. Its protein product is CASSLERGKETQYF.

This clonotype was counted a few times. The V call is TRBV5-1, the J call TRBJ2-3, with 13 nucleotides matching TRBD2. Germline CDR1 reads SGHRS; CDR2 reads YFSETQ. V shed 5 bases, J shed 0 bases, and the junction held 9 bases outside the gene matches. This CDR3 comprises 18 residues. The CDR3 DNA reads TGCGCCAGCAGTTCAAAGACTAGCGGGAGGACCAGCACAGATACGCAGTATTTT. This translates into CASSSKTSGRTSTDTQYF.

The chain couples TRBV30 to TRBJ2-7; the D is unclear. The CDR3 runs 12 residues. V gave up 1 base and J gave up 1 base, with 5 bases separating them. Germline V lookup: CDR1 GTSNPN, CDR2 SVGIG (reference sequence). The CDR3 bases are TGTGCCTGGAGTGCCCGATCCTACGAGCAGTACTTC. Its protein product is CAWSARSYEQYF.

In its sample, this clonotype was seen many times. The DNA for the CDR3 is TGTGCCAGCAGCGTAGGAGAGGCGGGAGGTCTCACCGGGGAGCTGTTTTTT. Amino acids: CASSVGEAGGLTGELFF. The V and J genes are TRBV9 and TRBJ2-2; 8 bases are a match to TRBD2. Per germline, CDR1 SGDLS and CDR2 YYNGEE. The CDR3 is 17 residues long. Germline trimming cut 0 bases from V and 4 bases from J; bases unmatched to any gene: 8.